Presented here are 24 T cell receptor beta chains from one specimen sequenced in a study of yellow fever vaccine responses in identical twins. One entry per CDR3 protein results from TCRdb running MiXCR on the RT-PCR reads. The sample consists of about 20,000 distinct CDR3 sequences, roughly 70% of them appearing once. This specimen consisted of T cells from blood (PBMCs), unsorted or a sorted subset (not recorded which), obtained before or after yellow fever vaccination (not recorded which). The source of these receptors is a woman between 18 and 30 years old who received the yellow fever vaccine.

The CDR3 DNA follows: TGTGCCAGCTCACCCCGGGCAGGGCGGAATGAGCAGTTCTTC. Encoded protein: CASSPRAGRNEQFF. The V and J genes are TRBV18 and TRBJ2-1, with TRBD1 as a possible D gene (5 bases). CDR3 length: 14 amino acids. Germline lookup yields CDR1 KGHSH and CDR2 LQKENI. The ends were cut back, 3 bases at V and 7 bases at J, with 13 bases in the middle.

This clonotype turned up a few times. The chain employs TRBV7-9 and TRBJ2-7; tentative D call: TRBD1 (5 bases). Looked up from germline, CDR1 is SEHNR and CDR2 is FQNEAQ (reference sequence). The V gene lost 8 bases and the J gene lost 3 bases, with 14 bases spanning the gap. This CDR3 has 13 amino acids. The CDR3 sequence: CASQGHGYYEQYF. DNA for the CDR3: TGTGCCAGCCAAGGACACGGGTACTACGAGCAGTACTTC.

This CDR3 is CASSLGGRGPTGELFF. The CDR3 DNA is TGTGCCAGCAGTTTAGGGGGCAGGGGGCCCACCGGGGAGCTGTTTTTT. The chain couples TRBV12-3 or TRBV12-4 to TRBJ2-2, with TRBD1 matching over 8 bases. The CDR3 is made up of 16 amino acids. V lost 1 base, J lost 4 bases, and 5 bases stayed unmatched.

This clonotype was seen a handful of times. The chain links TRBV13 to TRBJ2-7; 7 nucleotides agree with TRBD1. The CDR3 totals 13 residues. Germline lookup yields CDR1 PRHDT and CDR2 FYEKMQ (reference sequence). V lost 9 bases to trimming and J lost 2 bases; unmatched junction nucleotides: 7. The CDR3 sequence is CARKGAGTYEQYF. The CDR3 DNA reads TGTGCCAGGAAGGGGGCAGGGACCTACGAGCAGTACTTC.

CDR3 nucleotides: TGTGCCAGCTCATCCCTTGGACGGAACAATGAGCAGTTCTTC. Its translation is CASSSLGRNNEQFF. V usage is TRBV18 and J usage is TRBJ2-1; the D is unclear. There are 14 residues in the CDR3. Per germline, CDR1 KGHSH and CDR2 LQKENI. V lost 5 bases to trimming and J lost 5 bases, with 13 bases between them.

The chain joins TRBV18 to TRBJ2-7; 9 nucleotides agree with TRBD1. The CDR3 extends over 16 amino acids. Unmatched junction bases numbered 4, after V lost 1 base and J lost 0 bases. Germline assignment: CDR1 KGHSH and CDR2 LQKENI. The CDR3 reads CASSPRDRDFSYEQYV. CDR3 sequence (DNA): TGTGCCAGCTCACCACGGGACAGGGACTTCTCCTACGAGCAGTACGTC.

The chain couples TRBV13 to TRBJ1-2; D is unclear. Deletions cut 1 base from V and 7 bases from J, with 16 bases between. This CDR3 has 15 residues. Germline assignment: CDR1 PRHDT and CDR2 FYEKMQ (reference sequence). In DNA form, the CDR3 reads TGTGCCAGCAGCTTAGAGGTCGAGAAAAGCTCTGGCTACACCTTC. Encoded protein: CASSLEVEKSSGYTF.

The gene calls are TRBV29-1 and TRBJ1-1; the D gene is possibly TRBD1 (5 bases). V shed 4 bases and J shed 1 base, with 16 bases lying between them. This CDR3 region has 15 residues. Germline CDR1 and CDR2: SQVTM and ANQGSEA. The CDR3 protein is CSVVLLGGSNTEAFF. CDR3 DNA sequence: TGCAGCGTTGTTCTCCTCGGGGGATCGAACACTGAAGCTTTCTTT.

The chain links TRBV28 to TRBJ2-7; a weak D match, TRBD2 (5 bases). The V end lost 4 bases, the J end lost 3 bases, and 7 bases lay between the germline ends. Germline V gene lookup returns CDR1 MDHEN and CDR2 SYDVKM. The CDR3 contains 12 residues. As DNA, the CDR3 is TGTGCCAGCAGTTCTAGCATCTACGAGCAGTACTTC. This encodes CASSSSIYEQYF. Together with reference TRBV28 and TRBJ2-7, the CDR3 gives the full variable domain: DVKVTQSSRYLVKRTGEKVFLECVQDMDHENMFWYRQDPGLGLRLIYFSYDVKMKEKGDIPEGYSVSREKKERFSLILESASTNQTSMYLCASSSSIYEQYFGPGTRLTVT.

The chain has TRBV7-3 and TRBJ2-1; D gene unclear. V shed 3 bases and J shed 7 bases, with 16 bases lying between them. There are 15 residues in the CDR3. Germline assignment: CDR1 SGHTA and CDR2 FQGTGA. The CDR3 region is CASSLMASSVNEQFF. CDR3 DNA: TGTGCCAGCAGCTTGATGGCCTCCTCCGTAAATGAGCAGTTCTTC.

CDR3 sequence (DNA): TGTGCCAGCAGCTTAGAGGTATTACTAGGCTACACCTTC. The encoded protein is CASSLEVLLGYTF. The J gene is TRBJ1-2, the V gene TRBV11-2; D not resolved. The V end was cut by 0 bases, the J end by 8 bases, with 10 bases between. Per germline, CDR1 SGHAT and CDR2 FQNNGV. This CDR3 region has 13 residues.

This chain connects TRBV20-1 to TRBJ2-7; D unresolved. V lost 1 base and J lost 3, with 13 bases in between. Germline V gene lookup returns CDR1 DFQATT and CDR2 SNEGSKA (reference sequence). CDR3 length equals 14 residues. The CDR3 here is CSARVTDDDYEQYF. CDR3 sequence (DNA): TGCAGTGCTAGAGTCACGGACGACGACTACGAGCAGTACTTC.

J is TRBJ2-1 and V is TRBV18; 7 nucleotides line up with TRBD1. This CDR3 has 15 amino acids. After removal of 3 bases from V and 5 bases from J, the junction contained 7 bases not matched to a gene. The germline V gene has CDR1 KGHSH and CDR2 LQKENI. As DNA, the CDR3 is TGTGCCAGCTCACCCACAGGGACAGAAAACAATGAGCAGTTCTTC. Amino acids: CASSPTGTENNEQFF.

CDR3 coding DNA: TGTGCCAGCGATGGGACAGCGACCTACGAGCAGTACTTC. It specifies CASDGTATYEQYF. This rearrangement joins TRBV13 to TRBJ2-7; 7 bases are a match to TRBD1. CDR1 PRHDT and CDR2 FYEKMQ come from the germline V gene (reference sequence). Trimming at V came to 8 bases and at J to 2 bases, leaving 6 bases not matched to a gene. The CDR3 has 13 residues.

The chain joins TRBV15 to TRBJ1-3; D is undetermined. Germline values: CDR1 LNHNV, CDR2 YYDKDF (reference sequence). The CDR3 runs to 14 residues. Trimming took 0 bases from V and 2 from J, leaving 5 bases between them. The CDR3 here is CATSRDGAGNTIYF. The CDR3, as DNA: TGTGCCACCAGCAGAGACGGGGCTGGAAACACCATATATTTT.

The gene calls are TRBV4-1 and TRBJ2-1; TRBD1 might be the D (5 bases). The V and J ends lost 4 bases and 7 bases respectively, with 14 bases between them. This CDR3 is 14 amino acids long. Germline CDR1 is MGHRA and CDR2 is YSYEKL. The CDR3 sequence is CASSLDRLGNEQFF. DNA of the CDR3: TGCGCCAGCAGCCTAGACAGATTGGGAAATGAGCAGTTCTTC.

This clonotype was counted a few times. V usage is TRBV2 and J usage is TRBJ1-1; D not certain. Germline CDR1 is SNHLY and CDR2 is FYNNEI. This CDR3 spans 11 amino acids. V dropped 7 bases and J dropped 1 base, with 4 bases sitting between them. CDR3 loop: CASTANTEAFF. CDR3 DNA: TGTGCCAGCACCGCGAACACTGAAGCTTTCTTT.

This chain connects TRBV29-1 to TRBJ2-4; D unresolved. The CDR3 is 13 amino acids. The germline V gene has CDR1 SQVTM and CDR2 ANQGSEA. Trimming took off 1 base at V and 2 bases at J, with 6 bases between the two ends. The CDR3 here is CSVEGGTKNIQYF. The DNA of the CDR3 is TGCAGCGTTGAAGGGGGAACCAAAAACATTCAGTACTTC. Full variable domain (rest looked up from reference TRBV29-1 and TRBJ2-4): SAVISQKPSRDICQRGTSLTIQCQVDSQVTMMFWYRQQPGQSLTLIATANQGSEATYESGFVIDKFPISRPNLTFSTLTVSNMSPEDSSIYLCSVEGGTKNIQYFGAGTRLSVL.

V gene TRBV7-9 combines with J gene TRBJ2-5; D is perhaps TRBD2 (5 bases). This CDR3 comprises 13 residues. Germline CDR1 is SEHNR and CDR2 is FQNEAQ (reference sequence). Deletions cut 5 bases from V and 3 bases from J, with 10 bases between. The CDR3 DNA is TGTGCCAGCAGCATTCTAGCCAAAGAGACCCAGTACTTC. This translates into CASSILAKETQYF.

V usage is TRBV7-8 and J usage is TRBJ2-5, with D possibly called TRBD1 or TRBD2 (5 bases each). Trimming removed 5 bases at V and 5 bases at J, with 21 bases between. Germline CDR1 is SGHVS and CDR2 is FQNEAQ. This CDR3 is 16 amino acids long. In DNA, the CDR3 is TGTGCCAGCAGCGTGCTGGACCGGGGCCTGCGGGAGACCCAGTACTTC. This codes for CASSVLDRGLRETQYF.

The chain joins TRBV14 to TRBJ2-1; TRBD2 matches at 14 bases. The germline V gene has CDR1 SGHDN and CDR2 FVKESK. Trimming at V came to 3 bases and at J to 2 bases, leaving 3 bases not matched to a gene. The CDR3 contains 17 residues. The CDR3 nucleotides read TGTGCCAGCAGCCAGGGACTAGCGGGAGCACCCTACAATGAGCAGTTCTTC. It yields the protein CASSQGLAGAPYNEQFF. The full variable domain, completed using reference TRBV14 and TRBJ2-1, is EAGVTQFPSHSVIEKGQTVTLRCDPISGHDNLYWYRRVMGKEIKFLLHFVKESKQDESGMPNNRFLAERTGGTYSTLKVQPAELEDSGVYFCASSQGLAGAPYNEQFFGPGTRLTVL.

Here the CDR3 reads CSVEDFGEETQYF. For the CDR3, the DNA is TGCAGCGTTGAAGATTTTGGCGAAGAGACCCAGTACTTC. This sequence joins TRBV29-1 and TRBJ2-5; D call uncertain. Trimming removed 0 bases at V and 3 bases at J, with 8 bases between. The length of the CDR3 is 13 residues. Germline CDR1 reads SQVTM; CDR2 reads ANQGSEA.

This chain joins TRBV11-2 and TRBJ2-2; weak D call: TRBD2 (6 bases). The CDR3 extends over 13 amino acids. Germline CDR1 reads SGHAT; CDR2 reads FQNNGV. The germline V and J ends were trimmed by 5 bases and 6 bases, with 10 bases remaining between them. The CDR3 DNA reads TGTGCCAGCAGCCCGACTAGTCCCGGGGAGCTGTTTTTT. It codes for CASSPTSPGELFF.

This chain links TRBV6-1 with TRBJ2-7, with D hard to call. Trimming took 5 bases from V and 3 from J, leaving 20 bases between them. Germline CDR1 is MNHNS and CDR2 is SASEGT. The CDR3 length is 16 residues. CDR3 loop: CASSPEVISGNYEQYF. As DNA, the CDR3 is TGTGCCAGCAGTCCCGAGGTAATTAGTGGGAACTACGAGCAGTACTTC.